Described below is a single TCR beta chain sequence and its context. Its specificity is not known. This was a survey-level run. Assay: immunoSEQ multiplex PCR; the TCRdb copy retains only in-frame clones and omits some. The data contain more than 85,000 clones, 72% of them seen just once; the ten biggest clones take up roughly 2%. This sample is part of a study of fetal regulatory T cell absence and autoimmunity. Study conclusions and caveats: Pancreas TCRs were oligoclonally enriched versus cord blood, some clones over 85-fold.

This TCR was recovered from a male donor with IPEX syndrome. Sequenced material: pancreas tissue.

The CDR3 loop is CASSPPGTILSDTQYF. The CDR3 region has the DNA TGTGCCAGCTCACCTCCCGGGACTATTCTATCAGATACGCAGTATTTT. The chain uses TRBV18 and TRBJ2-3; 7 bases map to TRBD2. Germline loops: CDR1 KGHSH, CDR2 LQKENI. The V gene end was trimmed by 3 bases and the J gene end by 4 bases; junction bases not matched to a gene: 10. This CDR3 is built from 16 residues.